These 32 T cell receptor beta chains originate from one sample sequenced in a study of Tregs in tolerant kidney transplant recipients. Sequenced by immunoSEQ multiplex PCR; TCRdb stores in-frame clones only, minus some. Of about 20,000 clones listed, about four fifths are singletons. Sequencing used Tregs from blood. The receptors shown here come from a human donor in good health.

This chain connects TRBV7-9 to TRBJ2-1, with D unclear. Germline V gives CDR1 SEHNR, CDR2 FQNEAQ (reference sequence). V lost 2 bases to trimming and J lost 7 bases, with 24 bases between them. The CDR3 spans 18 residues. DNA of the CDR3: TGTGCCAGCAGCTTAAAGGCCCTCGTCTCGACCGGAGTGAATGAGCAGTTCTTC. Protein product: CASSLKALVSTGVNEQFF.

The chain links TRBV5-1 to TRBJ2-7, with D unclear. The germline CDR1 and CDR2 sequences are SGHRS and YFSETQ. The CDR3 extends over 13 amino acids. V was cut by 2 bases and J by 3 bases, with 9 bases left in between. Written as DNA, the CDR3 is TGCGCCAGCAGCTTCTTAGGCCACTACGAGCAGTACTTC. Residues: CASSFLGHYEQYF.

This rearrangement joins TRBV29-1 to TRBJ1-1, with a weak D call TRBD1 (6 bases). CDR3 length: 14 amino acids. With 6 bases removed from V and 4 bases from J, the gap between germline ends came to 18 bases. From germline, CDR1 is SQVTM and CDR2 ANQGSEA. CDR3 protein: CSVGSGVASTEAFF. DNA for the CDR3: TGCAGCGTCGGTTCAGGGGTGGCCTCCACTGAAGCTTTCTTT.

CDR3 bases: TGTGCCCGATCAGGGGTCGGAAGAGAGACCCAGTACTTC. Its translation: CARSGVGRETQYF. The J gene is TRBJ2-5, the V gene TRBV21-1; the table assigns TRBD1, which was not confirmed against the DNA. TRBV21-1 is a pseudogene locus. The CDR3 is 13 residues long.

The rearrangement links TRBV6-6 to TRBJ2-7; D is tentatively TRBD1 or TRBD2 (5 bases each). V was trimmed by 4 bases and J by 1 base, leaving 14 bases between them. The CDR3 is 15 amino acids. Germline lookup yields CDR1 MNHNY and CDR2 SVGAGI (reference sequence). The CDR3: CASSFTGTRSYEQYF. DNA of the CDR3: TGTGCCAGCAGTTTTACCGGGACCCGTTCCTACGAGCAGTACTTC.

The V gene is TRBV4-2, the J gene TRBJ1-2, with TRBD1 matching 8 bases. Germline trimming cut 4 bases from V and 8 bases from J; bases unmatched to any gene: 18. This CDR3 comprises 17 residues. Germline CDR1 LGHNA, CDR2 YNFKEQ. The CDR3 nucleotides are TGTGCCAGCAGCCCACCGACGGTCGACAGGGGCCGTGAGGGCTACACCTTC. It is translated as CASSPPTVDRGREGYTF.

J is TRBJ2-3 and V is TRBV18; 8 nucleotides match TRBD2. V lost 2 bases, J lost 6 bases, and 10 bases stayed unmatched. CDR1 and CDR2 (germline): KGHSH, LQKENI. There are 16 residues in the CDR3. This chain's CDR3 is CASSPISGGVPDTQYF. The CDR3 DNA follows: TGTGCCAGCTCACCAATAAGCGGGGGCGTCCCGGATACGCAGTATTTT.

J is TRBJ2-1 and V is TRBV6-5; TRBD1 matches 10 bases. V lost 6 bases to trimming and J lost 9 bases; unmatched junction nucleotides: 8. Germline CDR1 MNHEY, CDR2 SVGAGI. The CDR3 consists of 14 residues. This chain's CDR3 is CASRRTGGKGEQFF. The CDR3 DNA reads as TGTGCCAGCAGGCGGACAGGGGGGAAGGGTGAGCAGTTCTTC.

The chain carries TRBV7-3 and TRBJ2-5, with 8 bases fitting TRBD2. CDR3 length: 13 residues. Per the germline V gene, CDR1 is SGHTA and CDR2 is FQGTGA. Germline trimming cut 5 bases from V and 5 bases from J; bases unmatched to any gene: 4. The CDR3 coding sequence is TGTGCCAGCAGCCGTGGACTAGCCGAGACCCAGTACTTC. Translated, it gives CASSRGLAETQYF.

The chain combines TRBV2 with TRBJ1-5, with D uncertain. Deletions cut 7 bases from V and 6 bases from J, with 13 bases between. The CDR3 is made up of 13 amino acids. Germline V CDR1 and CDR2: SNHLY, FYNNEI. The CDR3 is CASMIGQTQPQHF. In DNA form, the CDR3 reads TGTGCCAGCATGATTGGGCAGACTCAGCCCCAGCATTTT.

V gene TRBV28 combines with J gene TRBJ1-6, with D perhaps matching TRBD1 (5 bases). The germline V and J ends were trimmed by 6 bases and 6 bases, with 12 bases remaining between them. The CDR3 has 14 amino acids. Germline-derived CDR1 and CDR2 are MDHEN and SYDVKM. In nucleotides, the CDR3 is TGTGCCAGCAGGGCGGCGGGGGTTAATTCACCCCTCCACTTT. Encoded protein: CASRAAGVNSPLHF.

The chain's CDR3 is CASSIQGTDTQYF. The DNA of the CDR3 is TGTGCCAGTAGTATCCAGGGGACAGATACGCAGTATTTT. The V call is TRBV19, the J call TRBJ2-3; a possible D gene is TRBD1 (6 bases). Trimming removed 3 bases from V and 3 bases from J, with 7 bases in between. The germline V gene has CDR1 LNHDA and CDR2 SQIVND (reference sequence). The CDR3 is 13 residues long.

The chain employs TRBV6-1 and TRBJ1-3; D unresolved. This CDR3 has 15 residues. Germline V lookup: CDR1 MNHNS, CDR2 SASEGT. V lost 2 bases and J 2 bases, leaving 10 bases between the germline ends. In nucleotides, the CDR3 is TGTGCCAGCAGTGAACGGGAGGGCGCTGGAAACACCATATATTTT. Its protein is CASSEREGAGNTIYF.

V and J are TRBV4-1 and TRBJ1-4; maybe TRBD1 (6 bases). This CDR3 is 15 amino acids long. Per the germline V gene, CDR1 is MGHRA and CDR2 is YSYEKL. Trimming left V 1 base short and J 7 bases short, with 13 bases between. The CDR3 DNA is TGCGCCAGCAGCCAAGCGGGACACCTAGTTGAAAAACTGTTTTTT. It translates to CASSQAGHLVEKLFF.

This clone was counted only a few times. V gene TRBV4-1 combines with J gene TRBJ2-7, with D possibly matching TRBD2 (5 bases). The germline V gene has CDR1 MGHRA and CDR2 YSYEKL. V was clipped by 2 bases and J by 0 bases, with 17 bases between them. The CDR3 spans 17 residues. The CDR3 DNA is TGCGCCAGCAGCCAAAGTGTTGGACTGGGAAGCTCCTACGAGCAGTACTTC. Protein sequence: CASSQSVGLGSSYEQYF.

This sequence joins TRBV6-5 and TRBJ1-4, with D perhaps matching TRBD1 (6 bases). In germline, CDR1 is MNHEY, CDR2 SVGAGI. The CDR3 length is 13 residues. V was trimmed by 10 bases and J by 5 bases, leaving 14 bases between them. The CDR3 DNA follows: TGTGCCACGAAACAGGGATTAAATGAAAAACTGTTTTTT. Protein product: CATKQGLNEKLFF.

V usage is TRBV4-2 and J usage is TRBJ2-1; weak D call: TRBD2 (6 bases). The V gene's germline CDR1 is LGHNA and CDR2 YNFKEQ. This CDR3 contains 14 residues. The germline V and J ends were trimmed by 5 bases and 0 bases, with 8 bases remaining between them. The CDR3 sequence: CASSNGGSYNEQFF. The DNA of the CDR3 is TGTGCCAGCAGCAACGGGGGCTCCTACAATGAGCAGTTCTTC.

This clone was recorded a few times. The CDR3 is CASSPYSGGWGTGELFF. In DNA, the CDR3 is TGCGCCAGCAGCCCCTACTCAGGGGGGTGGGGCACCGGGGAGCTGTTTTTT. The V gene is TRBV5-1, the J gene TRBJ2-2; weak D call: TRBD1 (7 bases). V gave up 4 bases and J gave up 4 bases, with 20 bases separating them. The CDR3 consists of 17 residues. Germline V gene sequence: CDR1 SGHRS, CDR2 YFSETQ.

This chain joins TRBV5-1 and TRBJ2-6, with TRBD1 matching over 8 bases. The CDR3 is 16 residues long. CDR1 is SGHRS and CDR2 is YFSETQ in the germline V gene. V trimming: 2 bases; J trimming: 2 bases; junction bases outside the gene matches: 3. The CDR3 is CASSLTGGPGANVLTF. The CDR3 coding sequence is TGCGCCAGCAGCTTAACAGGGGGGCCTGGGGCCAACGTCCTGACTTTC.

There are a few counts of this clone. This chain uses TRBV7-2 with TRBJ2-1; D remains unclear. CDR1 and CDR2 (germline): SGHTA, FQGNSA. The CDR3 contains 15 residues. With 1 base removed from V and 0 bases from J, the gap between germline ends came to 7 bases. CDR3 sequence (DNA): TGTGCCAGCAGCTTAGTAGGGAACTCCTACAATGAGCAGTTCTTC. It specifies CASSLVGNSYNEQFF.

The gene calls are TRBV21-1 and TRBJ1-1; the table names TRBD1, a call not compared with the DNA. TRBV21-1 is flagged as a pseudogene. The CDR3 runs to 15 residues. The CDR3 spells CASSKEGTGDHEAFF. The CDR3 nucleotides are TGTGCCAGCAGCAAAGAAGGGACAGGGGATCACGAAGCTTTCTTT.

In nucleotides, the CDR3 is TGTGCCAGCAGCCCCCCGGACAACCGGAGGATTTATGGCTACACCTTC. It is translated as CASSPPDNRRIYGYTF. The chain couples TRBV5-4 to TRBJ1-2, with D perhaps matching TRBD1 (5 bases). CDR3 length equals 16 residues. Per germline, CDR1 SGHNT and CDR2 YYREEE (reference sequence). The V end was cut by 4 bases, the J end by 5 bases, with 21 bases between.

Worth noting for this clone: Other DNA sequences in the same sample also yield this CDR3. The rearrangement links TRBV7-2 to TRBJ2-3, with unresolved D. CDR1 is SGHTA and CDR2 is FQGNSA in the germline V gene. There are 11 residues in the CDR3. V gave up 2 bases and J gave up 4 bases, with 1 base separating them. The CDR3 here is CASSLSDTQYF. The CDR3, as DNA: TGTGCCAGCAGCTTATCAGATACGCAGTATTTT. The full variable domain, in which reference TRBV7-2 and TRBJ2-3 provide the parts outside the CDR3, is GAGVSQSPSNKVTEKGKDVELRCDPISGHTALYWYRQSLGQGLEFLIYFQGNSAPDKSGLPSDRFSAERTGGSVSTLTIQRTQQEDSAVYLCASSLSDTQYFGPGTRLTVL.

V is TRBV11-3 and J is TRBJ2-5; 13 bases line up with TRBD2. The CDR3 loop spans 15 amino acids. J was trimmed by 4 bases and V by 5 bases; bases with no gene match: 4. Germline lookup yields CDR1 SGHNT and CDR2 YENEEA. The CDR3 sequence: CASSPGTSGAETQYF. The DNA for the CDR3 is TGTGCCAGCAGCCCCGGGACTAGCGGGGCAGAGACCCAGTACTTC.

The rearrangement joins TRBV13 to TRBJ1-2; D is possibly TRBD1 (6 bases). The V gene lost 5 bases and the J gene lost 8 bases, with 15 bases spanning the gap. The CDR3 runs 13 residues. Germline V gene data show CDR1 as PRHDT and CDR2 as FYEKMQ (reference sequence). CDR3 in DNA: TGTGCCAGCAGCGTCTACAGGGATTCAGGCTACACCTTC. Translating it yields CASSVYRDSGYTF.

The chain joins TRBV19 to TRBJ1-1; D is ambiguous. The CDR3 runs 13 residues. The germline gives CDR1 LNHDA, CDR2 SQIVND (reference sequence). V was cut by 0 bases and J by 13 bases, with 15 bases left in between. CDR3 sequence: CASSIDRAGDVFF. The CDR3, as DNA: TGTGCCAGTAGTATAGATCGGGCAGGTGATGTTTTCTTT. Supplemented by reference TRBV19 and TRBJ1-1, the full variable domain reads DGGITQSPKYLFRKEGQNVTLSCEQNLNHDAMYWYRQDPGQGLRLIYYSQIVNDFQKGDIAEGYSVSREKKESFPLTVTSAQKNPTAFYLCASSIDRAGDVFFGQGTRLTVV.

The V call is TRBV30, the J call TRBJ1-6, with 7 bases matching TRBD1. Germline lookup yields CDR1 GTSNPN and CDR2 SVGIG (reference sequence). This CDR3 has 15 residues. J gave up 7 bases and V 5 bases, and 11 bases lay outside the gene matches. DNA for the CDR3: TGTGCCTGGGCCGGGTTGACAGGGAAAAATTCACCCCTCCACTTT. Translating gives CAWAGLTGKNSPLHF.

The rearrangement links TRBV19 to TRBJ2-7; maybe TRBD1 (5 bases). The CDR3 has 13 residues. Trimming took off 3 bases at V and 2 bases at J, with 8 bases between the two ends. Germline V gene lookup returns CDR1 LNHDA and CDR2 SQIVND (reference sequence). For the CDR3, the DNA is TGTGCCAGTAGTATCCCAGGGACCTACGAGCAGTACTTC. Its translation is CASSIPGTYEQYF. Based on the CDR3 plus reference TRBV19 and TRBJ2-7, the full variable domain is DGGITQSPKYLFRKEGQNVTLSCEQNLNHDAMYWYRQDPGQGLRLIYYSQIVNDFQKGDIAEGYSVSREKKESFPLTVTSAQKNPTAFYLCASSIPGTYEQYFGPGTRLTVT.

The chain combines TRBV6-5 with TRBJ1-2; no clear D. This CDR3 region has 13 residues. Trimming left V 6 bases short and J 2 bases short, with 10 bases between. Germline CDR1 reads MNHEY; CDR2 reads SVGAGI. CDR3 nucleotide sequence: TGTGCCAGCAGGATCGCCGGGAACTATGGCTACACCTTC. It is translated as CASRIAGNYGYTF.

This clone was counted once. This rearrangement joins TRBV7-7 to TRBJ2-3; no reliable D call. Trimming removed 5 bases at V and 2 bases at J, with 11 bases between. The CDR3 consists of 14 residues. Germline loops: CDR1 SSHAT, CDR2 FNYEAQ (reference sequence). The CDR3, as DNA: TGTGCCAGCAGCGACTTTCGACTCACAGATACGCAGTATTTT. This translates into CASSDFRLTDTQYF.

The genes are TRBV2 and TRBJ2-3, with TRBD2 matching over 9 bases. Per the germline V gene, CDR1 is SNHLY and CDR2 is FYNNEI. J was trimmed by 4 bases and V by 5 bases; bases with no gene match: 7. There are 15 residues in the CDR3. CDR3 nucleotide sequence: TGTGCCAGCAGTCGGGGACTAGCAGGACCAGATACGCAGTATTTT. Encoded protein: CASSRGLAGPDTQYF.

J is TRBJ2-7 and V is TRBV7-9; TRBD1 aligns across 9 bases. J gave up 3 bases and V 5 bases, and 5 bases lay outside the gene matches. Germline-derived CDR1 and CDR2 are SEHNR and FQNEAQ (reference sequence). The CDR3 has 14 residues. CDR3 amino acids: CASSPGTGRYEQYF. The CDR3 bases are TGTGCCAGCAGCCCCGGGACAGGGCGCTACGAGCAGTACTTC.